Following are 6 T cell receptor beta chains from one sample sequenced in a study of T cells in Graves' hyperthyroidism and ophthalmopathy. Researchers amplified the TCR beta CDR3 regions from RNA transcripts. In the first-round RT-PCR of the TCR CDR3, the HTBI primer set was used. Each CDR3 protein is one row after TCRdb ran MiXCR on the multiplex PCR reads. The table has a few hundred thousand distinct CDR3 sequences, 17% seen once; the top ten hold roughly 55%. The source material was blood. These receptors were obtained from a woman between 50 and 59 years old with Graves' hyperthyroidism.

This clonotype was seen many times. The chain employs TRBV20-1 and TRBJ1-1; D not certain. Germline V lookup: CDR1 DFQATT, CDR2 SNEGSKA (reference sequence). V lost 6 bases and J 5 bases, leaving 13 bases between the germline ends. The length of the CDR3 is 12 residues. The DNA for the CDR3 is TGCAGTGCCGATAAGCTTGGGACTGAAGCTTTCTTT. Amino acid sequence: CSADKLGTEAFF.

A note on this clonotype: Given the absence of the conserved phenylalanine or tryptophan at the CDR3 end, a read error is likely. J is TRBJ2-5 and V is TRBV20-1, with D possibly matching TRBD1 (5 bases). Germline V gene sequence: CDR1 DFQATT, CDR2 SNEGSKA (reference sequence). The CDR3 is 13 residues long. Trimming took off 3 bases at V and 4 bases at J, with 12 bases between the two ends. The CDR3 loop is CSASQGPGETQYL. Written as DNA, the CDR3 is TGCAGTGCTAGCCAGGGTCCCGGAGAGACCCAGTACCTC.

This clonotype was detected ten times or more. V and J are TRBV11-2 and TRBJ1-1; 8 bases match TRBD1. V was pared by 1 base and J by 11 bases, with 12 bases of the junction left unmatched. The CDR3 has 15 residues. Germline loops: CDR1 SGHAT, CDR2 FQNNGV. CDR3: CASSLGGQESWFAFF. CDR3 nucleotide sequence: TGTGCCAGCAGCTTAGGGGGACAGGAGTCTTGGTTTGCTTTCTTT.

The sample holds many counts of this clonotype. The genes are TRBV11-2 and TRBJ2-7, with TRBD1 matching over 9 bases. After removal of 6 bases from V and 3 bases from J, the junction contained 9 bases not matched to a gene. Germline V gene data show CDR1 as SGHAT and CDR2 as FQNNGV. This CDR3 region has 15 residues. As DNA, the CDR3 is TGTGCCAGCAGAATATGGGACAGGGCGAACTACGAGCAGTACTTC. Protein: CASRIWDRANYEQYF.

This clonotype was detected a few times. This chain uses TRBV5-1 with TRBJ2-3; D unclear. This CDR3 has 17 residues. V was trimmed by 6 bases and J by 0 bases, leaving 20 bases between them. Germline CDR1 and CDR2: SGHRS and YFSETQ. CDR3 sequence reads: CASNELSPTKSTDTQYF. Written as DNA, the CDR3 is TGCGCCAGCAACGAACTAAGCCCTACCAAAAGCACAGATACGCAGTATTTT.

This clonotype was observed at least ten times. CDR3 region: CASSQGLAGAETQYF. CDR3 coding DNA: TGTGCCAGCAGCCAGGGACTAGCGGGAGCGGAGACCCAGTACTTC. V is TRBV7-3 and J is TRBJ2-5, with 14 nucleotides matching TRBD2. This CDR3 is built from 15 residues. V dropped 5 bases and J dropped 5; count of bases not matched to a gene: 4. Germline-derived CDR1 and CDR2 are SGHTA and FQGTGA.